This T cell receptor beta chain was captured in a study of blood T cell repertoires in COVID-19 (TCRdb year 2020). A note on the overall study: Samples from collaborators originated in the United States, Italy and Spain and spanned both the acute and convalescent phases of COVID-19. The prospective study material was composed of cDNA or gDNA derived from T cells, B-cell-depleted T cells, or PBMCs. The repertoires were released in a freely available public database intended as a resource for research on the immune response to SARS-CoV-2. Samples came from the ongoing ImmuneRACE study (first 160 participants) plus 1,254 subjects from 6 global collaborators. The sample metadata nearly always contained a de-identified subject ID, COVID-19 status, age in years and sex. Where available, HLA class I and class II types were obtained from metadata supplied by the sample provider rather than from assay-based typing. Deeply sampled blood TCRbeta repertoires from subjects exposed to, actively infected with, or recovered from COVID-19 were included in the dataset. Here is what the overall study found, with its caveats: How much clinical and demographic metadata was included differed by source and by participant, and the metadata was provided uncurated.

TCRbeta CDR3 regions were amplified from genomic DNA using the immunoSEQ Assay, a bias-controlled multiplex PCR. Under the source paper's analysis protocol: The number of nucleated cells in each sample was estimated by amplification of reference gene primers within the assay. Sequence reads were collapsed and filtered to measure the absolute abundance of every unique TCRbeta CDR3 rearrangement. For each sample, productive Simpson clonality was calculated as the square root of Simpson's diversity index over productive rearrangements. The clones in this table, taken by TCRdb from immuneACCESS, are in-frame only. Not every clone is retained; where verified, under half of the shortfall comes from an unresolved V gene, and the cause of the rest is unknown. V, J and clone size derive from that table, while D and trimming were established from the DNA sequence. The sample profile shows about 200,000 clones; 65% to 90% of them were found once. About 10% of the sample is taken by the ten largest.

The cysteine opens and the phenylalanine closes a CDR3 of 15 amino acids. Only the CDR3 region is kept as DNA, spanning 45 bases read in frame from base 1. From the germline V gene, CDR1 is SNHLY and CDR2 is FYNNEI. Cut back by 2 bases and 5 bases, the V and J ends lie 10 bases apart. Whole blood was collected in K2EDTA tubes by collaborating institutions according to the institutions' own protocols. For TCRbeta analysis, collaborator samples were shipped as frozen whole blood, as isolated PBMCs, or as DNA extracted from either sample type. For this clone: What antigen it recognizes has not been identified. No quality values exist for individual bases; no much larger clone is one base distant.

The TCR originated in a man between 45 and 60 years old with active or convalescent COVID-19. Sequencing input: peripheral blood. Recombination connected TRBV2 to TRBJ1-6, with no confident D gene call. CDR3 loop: CASSETGYHNSPLHF. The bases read TGTGCCAGCAGTGAAACGGGTTACCATAATTCACCCCTCCACTTT.